The 10 T cell receptor beta chains below all came from one sample that was sequenced in a study of blood T cell repertoires in COVID-19. Some clones are missing from TCRdb's copy, which holds only in-frame ones; the method was immunoSEQ multiplex PCR. The sample consists of 90,000 to 120,000 clones, less than 90% of them appearing once. The sequenced material came from peripheral blood. The receptors were sampled from a human donor in a cohort sampled during active COVID-19.

The chain links TRBV11-2 to TRBJ1-2; 9 bases fit TRBD1. J gave up 4 bases and V 5 bases, and 8 bases lay outside the gene matches. The V gene's germline CDR1 is SGHAT and CDR2 FQNNGV. The CDR3 runs 15 residues. The CDR3 spells CASSTDRGASYGYTF. The CDR3 region has the DNA TGTGCCAGCAGCACGGACAGGGGCGCTAGCTATGGCTACACCTTC.

The V call is TRBV5-1, the J call TRBJ2-3, with D perhaps TRBD1 (5 bases). V was pared by 0 bases and J by 2 bases, with 10 bases between. CDR1 is SGHRS, CDR2 YFSETQ, per germline. The CDR3 is 15 amino acids. DNA of the CDR3: TGCGCCAGCAGCTTGGCGGCAGGGTACACAGATACGCAGTATTTT. Its protein product is CASSLAAGYTDTQYF.

The chain carries TRBV5-1 and TRBJ2-2, with 14 bases fitting TRBD2. The CDR3 loop spans 18 amino acids. Germline V gene lookup returns CDR1 SGHRS and CDR2 YFSETQ. V shed 4 bases, J shed 0 bases, and the junction held 5 bases outside the gene matches. This chain's CDR3 is CASSQGLAGGANTGELFF. The CDR3 DNA sequence: TGCGCCAGCAGCCAAGGACTAGCGGGAGGCGCGAACACCGGGGAGCTGTTTTTT.

In its sample, this clone was seen once. The chain couples TRBV19 to TRBJ1-2; 9 bases align to TRBD1. J was trimmed by 0 bases and V by 5 bases; bases with no gene match: 1. CDR1 and CDR2 from the germline V gene are LNHDA and SQIVND (reference sequence). The CDR3 covers 14 residues. The CDR3 DNA sequence: TGTGCCAGTAGTCGGGACAGGGCTAACTATGGCTACACCTTC. The encoded protein is CASSRDRANYGYTF.

The V call is TRBV6-2 or TRBV6-3, the J call TRBJ2-2; D possibly corresponds to TRBD2 (6 bases). The germline V gene has CDR1 MNHEY and CDR2 SVGEGT. V dropped 6 bases and J dropped 3 bases, with 14 bases sitting between them. This CDR3 has 15 residues. This chain's CDR3 is CASSPAGWDTGELFF. The CDR3 DNA reads TGTGCCAGCAGCCCCGCGGGATGGGACACCGGGGAGCTGTTTTTT.

This clone came up a few times. V usage is TRBV7-2 and J usage is TRBJ2-3; 8 bases are shared with TRBD1. Trimming removed 5 bases from V and 8 bases from J; junction bases left unmatched: 9. This CDR3 comprises 14 residues. Per germline, CDR1 SGHTA and CDR2 FQGNSA. CDR3 nucleotide sequence: TGTGCCAGCAGCATCGGGACAGGAGTGGCTACGCAGTATTTT. Its translation is CASSIGTGVATQYF.

This sequence joins TRBV9 and TRBJ2-3; D is perhaps TRBD2 (5 bases). Germline values: CDR1 SGDLS, CDR2 YYNGEE. V lost 2 bases to trimming and J lost 3 bases, with 16 bases between them. The CDR3 is 16 amino acids. CDR3 sequence reads: CASSVAWELMTDTQYF. In DNA, the CDR3 is TGTGCCAGCAGCGTGGCCTGGGAGTTGATGACAGATACGCAGTATTTT. The full variable domain, its missing parts supplied by reference TRBV9 and TRBJ2-3, is DSGVTQTPKHLITATGQRVTLRCSPRSGDLSVYWYQQSLDQGLQFLIQYYNGEERAKGNILERFSAQQFPDLHSELNLSSLELGDSALYFCASSVAWELMTDTQYFGPGTRLTVL.

The rearrangement links TRBV5-1 to TRBJ2-3; maybe TRBD2 (5 bases). This CDR3 region has 15 residues. The V gene lost 0 bases and the J gene lost 2 bases, with 10 bases spanning the gap. Germline V gene sequence: CDR1 SGHRS, CDR2 YFSETQ. The CDR3 region is CASSLGRRPTDTQYF. The CDR3 DNA reads as TGCGCCAGCAGCTTGGGGCGGAGGCCCACAGATACGCAGTATTTT. Drawing the rest from reference TRBV5-1 and TRBJ2-3, the complete variable domain is KAGVTQTPRYLIKTRGQQVTLSCSPISGHRSVSWYQQTPGQGLQFLFEYFSETQRNKGNFPGRFSGRQFSNSRSEMNVSTLELGDSALYLCASSLGRRPTDTQYFGPGTRLTVL.

V gene TRBV7-8 combines with J gene TRBJ2-5; 8 nucleotides agree with TRBD1. V lost 4 bases, J lost 5 bases, and 9 bases stayed unmatched. The CDR3 is made up of 15 amino acids. Germline CDR1 SGHVS, CDR2 FQNEAQ. Here the CDR3 DNA reads TGTGCCAGCAGCTCAGGACAGGGTAATGGGGAGACCCAGTACTTC. This sequence encodes CASSSGQGNGETQYF. Full variable domain (rest looked up from reference TRBV7-8 and TRBJ2-5): GAGVSQSPRYKVAKRGQDVALRCDPISGHVSLFWYQQALGQGPEFLTYFQNEAQLDKSGLPSDRFFAERPEGSVSTLKIQRTQQEDSAVYLCASSSGQGNGETQYFGPGTRLLVL.

The chain uses TRBV7-9 and TRBJ2-1, with TRBD2 identical over 11 bases. CDR1 and CDR2 (germline): SEHNR, FQNEAQ (reference sequence). The ends lost 0 bases at V and 7 bases at J; junction bases unmatched: 5. The CDR3 covers 16 residues. The CDR3 nucleotides are TGTGCCAGCAGCTTAGCGGGGCTAGCGGGAGGTAATGAGCAGTTCTTC. It encodes CASSLAGLAGGNEQFF.